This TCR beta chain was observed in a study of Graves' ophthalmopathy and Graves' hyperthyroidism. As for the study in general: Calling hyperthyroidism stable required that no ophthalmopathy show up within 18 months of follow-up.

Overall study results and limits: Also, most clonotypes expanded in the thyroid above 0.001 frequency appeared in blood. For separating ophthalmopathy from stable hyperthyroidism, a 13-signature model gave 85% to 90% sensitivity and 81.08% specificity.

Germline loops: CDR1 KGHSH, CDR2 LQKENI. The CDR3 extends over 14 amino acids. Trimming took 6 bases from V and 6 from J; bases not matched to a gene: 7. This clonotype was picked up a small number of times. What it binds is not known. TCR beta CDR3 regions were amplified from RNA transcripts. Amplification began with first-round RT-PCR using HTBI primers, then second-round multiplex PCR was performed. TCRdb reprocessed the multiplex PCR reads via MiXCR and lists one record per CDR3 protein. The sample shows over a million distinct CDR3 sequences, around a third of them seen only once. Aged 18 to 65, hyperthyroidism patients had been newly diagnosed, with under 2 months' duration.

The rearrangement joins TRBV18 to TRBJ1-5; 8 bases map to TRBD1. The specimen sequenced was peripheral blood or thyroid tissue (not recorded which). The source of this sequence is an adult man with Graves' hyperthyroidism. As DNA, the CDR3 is TGTGCCAGCTCCAGGGGGCCGGTGGGTCAGCCCCAGCATTTT. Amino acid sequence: CASSRGPVGQPQHF.